This T cell receptor beta chain was captured by sequencing in a study of somatic mutations in cytotoxic T cells in rheumatoid arthritis. Study summary: Selected populations of V beta antibody-stained T cells underwent flow sorting at nearly 100% purity; these encompassed V beta1+ cells subjected to TCRB sequencing.

Produced via immunoSEQ multiplex PCR; TCRdb's table is partial and in-frame only. Of 19,000 or so clones in the sample, around 79% were seen once. The trim removed 6 bases at V and 2 bases at J, leaving 1 base unmatched. CDR3 length: 14 amino acids. Germline CDR1 is MNHEY and CDR2 is SMNVEV (reference sequence). The clonotype comes from a woman in her fifties or sixties in good health. The chain links TRBV27 to TRBJ1-4; 9 bases are shared with TRBD1. Sequenced material: CD8+ T cells sorted from blood. CDR3 sequence reads: CASRTGGTNEKLFF. The CDR3 DNA is TGTGCCAGCAGGACAGGGGGGACTAATGAAAAACTGTTTTTT.